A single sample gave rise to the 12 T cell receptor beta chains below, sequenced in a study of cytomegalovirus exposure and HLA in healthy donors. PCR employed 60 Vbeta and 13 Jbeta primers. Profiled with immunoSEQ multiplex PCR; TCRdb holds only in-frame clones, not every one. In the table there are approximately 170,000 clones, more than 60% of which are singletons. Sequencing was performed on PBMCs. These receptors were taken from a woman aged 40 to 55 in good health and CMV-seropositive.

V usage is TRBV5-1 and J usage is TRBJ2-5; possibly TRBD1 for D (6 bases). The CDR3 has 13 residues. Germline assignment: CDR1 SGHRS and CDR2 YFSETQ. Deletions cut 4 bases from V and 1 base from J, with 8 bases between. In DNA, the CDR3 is TGCGCCAGCAGCCGACAGGTCCAAGAGACCCAGTACTTC. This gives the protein CASSRQVQETQYF.

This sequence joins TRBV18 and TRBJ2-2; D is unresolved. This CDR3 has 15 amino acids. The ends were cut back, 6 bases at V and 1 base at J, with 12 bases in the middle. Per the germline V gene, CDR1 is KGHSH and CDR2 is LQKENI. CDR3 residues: CASSKVTVNTGELFF. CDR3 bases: TGTGCCAGCTCGAAGGTAACAGTGAACACCGGGGAGCTGTTTTTT.

CDR3 in DNA: TGTGCCAGCAGCCCCTGGGGGACAGCTAACACTGAAGCTTTCTTT. It codes for CASSPWGTANTEAFF. This chain joins TRBV5-4 and TRBJ1-1, with TRBD1 matching over 7 bases. Losses at the gene ends were 4 bases for V and 2 bases for J; bases not matched to a gene: 8. The length of the CDR3 is 15 residues. The germline V gene has CDR1 SGHNT and CDR2 YYREEE (reference sequence).

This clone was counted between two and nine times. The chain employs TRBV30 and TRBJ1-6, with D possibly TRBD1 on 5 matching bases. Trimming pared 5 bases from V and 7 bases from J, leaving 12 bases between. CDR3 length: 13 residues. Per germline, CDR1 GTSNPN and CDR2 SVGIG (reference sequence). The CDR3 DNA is TGTGCCTGGGCGGGGACGGTGAATTCACCCCTCCACTTT. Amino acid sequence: CAWAGTVNSPLHF.

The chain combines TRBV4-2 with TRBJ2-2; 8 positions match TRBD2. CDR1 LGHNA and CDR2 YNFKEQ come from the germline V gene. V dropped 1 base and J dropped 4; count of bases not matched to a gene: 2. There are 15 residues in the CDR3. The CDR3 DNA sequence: TGTGCCAGCAGCCAAGGACGGGGGGGCACCGGGGAGCTGTTTTTT. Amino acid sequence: CASSQGRGGTGELFF.

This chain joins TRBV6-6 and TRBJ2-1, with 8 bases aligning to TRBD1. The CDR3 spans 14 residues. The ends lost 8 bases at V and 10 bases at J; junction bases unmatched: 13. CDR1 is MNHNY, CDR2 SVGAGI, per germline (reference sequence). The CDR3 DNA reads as TGTGCCAGCTCCGCCTCCGGGACAGGAAACGAGCAGTTCTTC. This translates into CASSASGTGNEQFF.

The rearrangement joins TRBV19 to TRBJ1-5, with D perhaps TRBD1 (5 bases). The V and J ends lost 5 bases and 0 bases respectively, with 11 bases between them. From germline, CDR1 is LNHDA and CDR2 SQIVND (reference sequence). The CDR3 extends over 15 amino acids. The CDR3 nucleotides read TGTGCCAGTAGTGCGGGGCAGGATAGCAATCAGCCCCAGCATTTT. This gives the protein CASSAGQDSNQPQHF.

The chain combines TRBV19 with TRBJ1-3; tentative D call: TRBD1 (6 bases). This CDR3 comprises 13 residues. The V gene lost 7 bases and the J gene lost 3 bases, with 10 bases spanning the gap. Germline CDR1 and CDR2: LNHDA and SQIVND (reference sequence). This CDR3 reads CASTGQIGNTIYF. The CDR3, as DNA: TGTGCCAGTACCGGACAGATTGGAAACACCATATATTTT. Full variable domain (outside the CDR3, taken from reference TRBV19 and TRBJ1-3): DGGITQSPKYLFRKEGQNVTLSCEQNLNHDAMYWYRQDPGQGLRLIYYSQIVNDFQKGDIAEGYSVSREKKESFPLTVTSAQKNPTAFYLCASTGQIGNTIYFGEGSWLTVV.

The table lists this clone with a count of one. Written as DNA, the CDR3 is TGTGCCAGTAGTATGGAGACAGGGGGAAGAAACACCATATATTTT. Translation: CASSMETGGRNTIYF. V is TRBV19 and J is TRBJ1-3; 9 nucleotides match TRBD1. The germline CDR1 and CDR2 sequences are LNHDA and SQIVND (reference sequence). The V segment lost 3 bases and the J segment 5 bases; nucleotides outside the gene matches: 5. CDR3 size: 15 residues.

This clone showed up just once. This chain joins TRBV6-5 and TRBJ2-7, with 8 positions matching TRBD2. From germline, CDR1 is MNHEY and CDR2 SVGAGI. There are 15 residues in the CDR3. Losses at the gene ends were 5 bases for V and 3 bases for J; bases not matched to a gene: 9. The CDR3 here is CASSPLGGAGYEQYF. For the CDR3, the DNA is TGTGCCAGCAGTCCCCTCGGGGGGGCCGGCTACGAGCAGTACTTC.

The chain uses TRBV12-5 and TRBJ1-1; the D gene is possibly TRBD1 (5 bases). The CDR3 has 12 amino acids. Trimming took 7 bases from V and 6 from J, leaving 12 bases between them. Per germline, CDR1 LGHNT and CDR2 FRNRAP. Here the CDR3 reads CASAQGSSEAFF. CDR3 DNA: TGTGCTAGTGCCCAGGGTAGCTCTGAAGCTTTCTTT.

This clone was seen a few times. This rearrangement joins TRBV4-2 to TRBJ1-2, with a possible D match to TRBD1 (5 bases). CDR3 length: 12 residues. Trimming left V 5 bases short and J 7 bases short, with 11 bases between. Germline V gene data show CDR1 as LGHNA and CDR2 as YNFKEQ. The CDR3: CASSAERGGYTF. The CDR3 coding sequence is TGTGCCAGCAGCGCCGAAAGGGGTGGCTACACCTTC.